The clone carrying this T cell receptor beta chain was observed a handful of times. This entry is derived from a study of blood T cells in healthy people across ages. With a J-beta primer mix and a sample-barcoded 5' primer, a second PCR ran about 7 to 12 cycles. Template switching added a 12-random-nucleotide identifier to every cDNA molecule. From the 5' RACE reads, TCRdb called clonotypes with MiXCR, one entry per CDR3 protein. There are fewer than 800,000 distinct CDR3 sequences in the sample; 20% to 25% occur only once, and more than 3% lies in the top ten. With 1 base removed from V and 2 bases from J, the gap between germline ends came to 8 bases. The V gene's germline CDR1 is LGHDT and CDR2 YNNKEL (reference sequence). The CDR3 is made up of 14 amino acids.

The genes are TRBV3-1 and TRBJ2-5, with D possibly TRBD2 on 6 matching bases. This receptor was taken from a man in his 70s in good health. The sequenced sample consisted of blood. CDR3 region: CASSQGRGQETQYF. The CDR3 DNA reads TGTGCCAGCAGCCAAGGTCGGGGGCAAGAGACCCAGTACTTC.